This note documents a single T cell receptor (beta chain) sequence. It was with a sample-barcoded 5' primer and a J-beta primer mix that a second PCR of roughly 7 to 12 cycles was run. TCRdb recomputed calls from the 5' RACE reads with MiXCR, one row per CDR3 protein. The sample gives around 870,000 distinct CDR3 sequences, 29% of which show up once; around 15% is in the top ten. The data originate from a study of blood T cells in healthy people across ages. Deletions cut 0 bases from V and 7 bases from J, with 22 bases between. The CDR3 extends over 17 amino acids. Per the germline V gene, CDR1 is KGHSH and CDR2 is LQKENI. Individuals who donated were healthy Caucasians from Russia aged 6 to 90.

The sequenced sample consisted of blood. The TCR originated in a woman aged 80 or older in good health. The chain uses TRBV18 and TRBJ2-7, with a weak D call TRBD1 (5 bases). Written as DNA, the CDR3 is TGTGCCAGCTCACCACCTAGATCAGGGAACAAGGGGAATGAGCAGTACTTC. It translates to CASSPPRSGNKGNEQYF.